Here is one T cell receptor beta chain with its context. There are a few counts of this clonotype. The target of this receptor is not known. Within one base of it there is no much larger clone, and no base qualities were kept. Sequenced on an Illumina NovaSeq 6000. cDNA libraries for TCRalpha and TCRbeta were prepared by 5'RACE using constant-segment primers, with sample barcodes and unique molecular identifiers added. RNA was extracted from every sample with Trizol reagent. Library amplification was performed in two PCR steps, and a second sample barcode and Illumina TruSeq adapters were introduced in the second step. Sequencing of libraries was performed on an Illumina NovaSeq with 2 x 150 bp paired-end reads. The published analysis was carried out like this. With migec v1.2.7, reads were demultiplexed and then collapsed into UMI-guided consensus sequences. With mixcr v2.1.11, UMI consensuses were aligned to TRA and TRB V and J templates and assembled into clonotypes. Clonotypes were classified as expanded or contracted when called significant by both edgeR and NoisET, with noise models trained on biological replicates. For edgeR calls, a false discovery rate-adjusted p below 0.01 and a log2 fold-change threshold of 1 were applied. As an exploratory analysis of dynamics, max-normalized trajectories of the 1000 most abundant clonotypes were examined with PCA combined with hierarchical clustering. Separately sequenced CD4+ and CD8+ repertoires were used to assign a CD4 or CD8 phenotype to each responding clone. Through fastp at Q25 and MiXCR, TCRdb rebuilt clones from the public reads, retaining in-frame beta chains. Entries are consolidated by CDR3 protein sequence, retaining the most common genes and DNA. The authors' filters were not applied to this entry. The sample table shows some 150,000 distinct CDR3 sequences, and 15% to 20% are seen once. 2% to 2.5% of the sample lies in the top ten.

CDR1 and CDR2 are drawn from the germline V gene: SGHRS, YFSETQ. Cut back by 5 bases and 0 bases, the V and J ends lie 11 bases apart. The CDR3 starts with the cysteine, ends with the phenylalanine, and has 15 residues. The read is trimmed to its CDR3 DNA, 45 bases read in frame from base 1. The record originates from a study of T-cell memory formation after mild COVID-19 (dated by TCRdb to the early 2020s). Regarding the study in general: TCR sequence clusters from the two donors were largely donor specific. In two donors, T-cell clones that expanded and contracted after mild COVID-19 were followed by sequencing TCRalpha and TCRbeta repertoires longitudinally. Two young, previously healthy adult volunteers made up the cohort, one male and one female.

Ficoll-Paque density gradient centrifugation was the method used to isolate PBMCs. Paper-wide results and their limitations: Some responding clones were found in pre-infection memory, which suggests that pre-existing cross-reactive memory T cells took part in the SARS-CoV-2 response. SARS-CoV-2 specificity of the second-wave clones peaking on day 37 was not confirmed. The study included only a couple of mild cases, and larger cohorts that include severe cases with pre-infection samples were judged to be necessary. Balanced CD4/CD8 phenotypes were observed for clones contracting from day 15 to 85, whereas a bias towards CD4+ was observed for a second wave of clones expanding from day 15 to 37. Contracting CD4+ clones appeared mostly in the CM and EM memory subsets, whereas CD8+ clones were enriched in EMRA.

The sequence links TRBV5-1 to TRBJ2-2; TRBD2 is a weak D gene call, 6 bases matching. The sequenced material came from PBMCs or a T cell subset sorted from them (not recorded which). The receptor was isolated from an adult woman who had mild COVID-19 (a few samples of this study predate the infection). The sample titles of this study are shuffled in the database, so cell type and time point are left out; the donor was told from shared clones. CDR3 sequence: CASSVEGANTGELFF. The nucleotide sequence reads as follows: TGCGCCAGCAGTGTGGAGGGAGCGAACACCGGGGAGCTGTTTTTT.